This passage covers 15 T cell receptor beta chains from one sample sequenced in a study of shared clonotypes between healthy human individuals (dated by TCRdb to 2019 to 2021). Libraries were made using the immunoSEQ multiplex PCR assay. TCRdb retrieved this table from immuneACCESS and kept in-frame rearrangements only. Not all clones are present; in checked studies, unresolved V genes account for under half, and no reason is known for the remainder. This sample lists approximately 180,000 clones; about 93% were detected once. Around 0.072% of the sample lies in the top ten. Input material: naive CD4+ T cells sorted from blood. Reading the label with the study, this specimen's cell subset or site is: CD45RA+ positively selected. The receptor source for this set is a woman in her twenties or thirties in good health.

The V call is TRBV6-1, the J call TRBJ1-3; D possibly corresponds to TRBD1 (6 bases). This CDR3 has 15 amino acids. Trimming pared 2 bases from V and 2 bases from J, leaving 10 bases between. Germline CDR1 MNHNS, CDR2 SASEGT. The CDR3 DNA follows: TGTGCCAGCAGTGAACAGGGGCGGCCTGGAAACACCATATATTTT. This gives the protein CASSEQGRPGNTIYF.

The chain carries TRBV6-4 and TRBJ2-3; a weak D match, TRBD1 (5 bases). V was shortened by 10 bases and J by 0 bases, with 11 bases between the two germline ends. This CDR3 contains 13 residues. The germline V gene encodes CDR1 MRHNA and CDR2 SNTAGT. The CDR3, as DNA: TGTGCCAAGACCAGACAGAGCACAGATACGCAGTATTTT. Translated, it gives CAKTRQSTDTQYF.

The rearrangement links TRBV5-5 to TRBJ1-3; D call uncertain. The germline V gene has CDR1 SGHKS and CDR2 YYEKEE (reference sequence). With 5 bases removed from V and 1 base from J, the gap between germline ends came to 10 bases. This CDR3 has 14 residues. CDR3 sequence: CASSLGRSGNTIYF. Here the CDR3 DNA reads TGTGCCAGCAGTTTAGGGCGTTCTGGAAACACCATATATTTT.

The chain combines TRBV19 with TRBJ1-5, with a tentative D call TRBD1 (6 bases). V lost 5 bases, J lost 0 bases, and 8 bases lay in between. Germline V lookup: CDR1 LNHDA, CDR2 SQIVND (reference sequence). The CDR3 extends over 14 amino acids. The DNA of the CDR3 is TGTGCCAGTAGTGCACAGGGTAGCAATCAGCCCCAGCATTTT. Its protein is CASSAQGSNQPQHF.

The CDR3 nucleotides read TGTGCCAGCACGGAGGCGTTTAGCAATCAGCCCCAGCATTTT. Protein product: CASTEAFSNQPQHF. The rearrangement uses TRBV2 and TRBJ1-5; D is uncertain. CDR3 length: 14 residues. V was trimmed by 7 bases and J by 0 bases, leaving 10 bases between them. Germline CDR1 is SNHLY and CDR2 is FYNNEI.

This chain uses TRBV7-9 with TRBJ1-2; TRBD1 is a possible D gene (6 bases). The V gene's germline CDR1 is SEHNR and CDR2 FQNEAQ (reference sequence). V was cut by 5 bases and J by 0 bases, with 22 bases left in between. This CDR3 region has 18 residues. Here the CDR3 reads CASSPVPRGGESNYGYTF. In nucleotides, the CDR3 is TGTGCCAGCAGCCCGGTTCCCCGGGGGGGCGAATCTAACTATGGCTACACCTTC.

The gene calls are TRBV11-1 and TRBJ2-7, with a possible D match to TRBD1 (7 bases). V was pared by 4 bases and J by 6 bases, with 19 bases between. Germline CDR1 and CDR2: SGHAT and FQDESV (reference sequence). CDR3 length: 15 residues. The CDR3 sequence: CASSSGGPGQSEQYF. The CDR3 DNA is TGTGCCAGCAGCTCAGGGGGGCCGGGACAGAGCGAGCAGTACTTC.

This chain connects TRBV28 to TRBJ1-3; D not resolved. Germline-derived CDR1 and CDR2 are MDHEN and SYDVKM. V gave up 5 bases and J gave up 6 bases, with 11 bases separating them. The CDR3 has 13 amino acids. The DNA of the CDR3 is TGTGCCAGCAGTCCGGAGAGAGTAAACACCATATATTTT. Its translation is CASSPERVNTIYF.

CDR3 DNA sequence: TGTGCCTGCCAGGGAACCTATAATTCACCCCTCCACTTT. This encodes CACQGTYNSPLHF. V is TRBV30 and J is TRBJ1-6; D might be TRBD1 (5 bases). V was pared by 6 bases and J by 2 bases, with 8 bases between. Germline assignment: CDR1 GTSNPN and CDR2 SVGIG (reference sequence). This CDR3 has 13 residues.

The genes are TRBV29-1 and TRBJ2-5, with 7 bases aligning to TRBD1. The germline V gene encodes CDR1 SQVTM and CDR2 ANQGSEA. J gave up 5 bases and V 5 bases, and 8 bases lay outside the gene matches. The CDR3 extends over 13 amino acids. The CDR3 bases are TGCAGCGTTACCCCAGGGGGACGGGAGACCCAGTACTTC. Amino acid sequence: CSVTPGGRETQYF.

For the CDR3, the DNA is TGTGCCAGTAGTAGCAGGGGACGGAATGAGCAGTTCTTC. Translated, it gives CASSSRGRNEQFF. This chain links TRBV19 with TRBJ2-1, with D possibly TRBD1 on 6 matching bases. Germline CDR1 LNHDA, CDR2 SQIVND (reference sequence). Between the trimmed V and J ends, which lost 4 bases and 7 bases, there was a span of 11 bases. The CDR3 contains 13 residues.

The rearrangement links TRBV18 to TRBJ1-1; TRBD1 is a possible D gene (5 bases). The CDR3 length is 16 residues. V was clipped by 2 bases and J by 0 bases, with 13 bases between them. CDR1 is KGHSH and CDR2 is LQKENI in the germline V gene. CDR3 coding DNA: TGTGCCAGCTCACCAAGTCAGGGAGATATGAACACTGAAGCTTTCTTT. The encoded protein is CASSPSQGDMNTEAFF.

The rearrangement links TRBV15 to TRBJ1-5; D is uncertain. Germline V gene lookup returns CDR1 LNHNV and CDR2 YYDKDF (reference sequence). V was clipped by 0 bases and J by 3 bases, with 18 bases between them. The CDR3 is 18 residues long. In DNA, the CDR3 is TGTGCCACCAGCAGAGAGATCGTTCGACCGCGACTCAATCAGCCCCAGCATTTT. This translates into CATSREIVRPRLNQPQHF.

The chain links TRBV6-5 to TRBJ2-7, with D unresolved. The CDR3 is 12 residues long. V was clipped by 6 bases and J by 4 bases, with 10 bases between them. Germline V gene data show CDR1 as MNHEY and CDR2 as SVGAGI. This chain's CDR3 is CASSRALYEQYF. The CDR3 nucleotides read TGTGCCAGCAGCCGGGCTTTATACGAGCAGTACTTC.

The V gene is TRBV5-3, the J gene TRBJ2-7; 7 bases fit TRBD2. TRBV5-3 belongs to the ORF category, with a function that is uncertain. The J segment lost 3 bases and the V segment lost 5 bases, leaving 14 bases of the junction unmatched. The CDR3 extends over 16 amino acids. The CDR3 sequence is CARSPREAGLNYEQYF. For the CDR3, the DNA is TGTGCCAGAAGTCCGAGGGAAGCGGGGCTCAACTACGAGCAGTACTTC.